This entry features one T cell receptor beta chain sequence. Its specificity is unknown. The sample comes from a study of cytomegalovirus exposure and HLA in healthy donors. Study results and limitations: Judged likely to be a sequencing artifact was a cluster of highly shared sequence variants. Donor immune exposure was known only as CMV serostatus.

The PCR ran on 60 Vbeta and 13 Jbeta primers. This table comes from immunoSEQ multiplex PCR, and its TCRdb copy is limited to in-frame clones, with some not included. The data show about 300,000 clones, with about nine tenths seen just once and 3.5% to 4% held by the top ten. Trimming shortened V by 3 bases and J by 2 bases, and 10 bases separated the two germline ends. The CDR3 extends over 14 amino acids. Germline CDR1 MNHEY, CDR2 SMNVEV (reference sequence). V usage is TRBV27 and J usage is TRBJ1-2; D not resolved. The sequenced sample consisted of PBMCs. This clonotype was sampled from a middle-aged man in good health and CMV-seropositive. CDR3 nucleotide sequence: TGTGCCAGCAGTTTGGATCAGGCGAACTATGGCTACACCTTC. Protein product: CASSLDQANYGYTF.